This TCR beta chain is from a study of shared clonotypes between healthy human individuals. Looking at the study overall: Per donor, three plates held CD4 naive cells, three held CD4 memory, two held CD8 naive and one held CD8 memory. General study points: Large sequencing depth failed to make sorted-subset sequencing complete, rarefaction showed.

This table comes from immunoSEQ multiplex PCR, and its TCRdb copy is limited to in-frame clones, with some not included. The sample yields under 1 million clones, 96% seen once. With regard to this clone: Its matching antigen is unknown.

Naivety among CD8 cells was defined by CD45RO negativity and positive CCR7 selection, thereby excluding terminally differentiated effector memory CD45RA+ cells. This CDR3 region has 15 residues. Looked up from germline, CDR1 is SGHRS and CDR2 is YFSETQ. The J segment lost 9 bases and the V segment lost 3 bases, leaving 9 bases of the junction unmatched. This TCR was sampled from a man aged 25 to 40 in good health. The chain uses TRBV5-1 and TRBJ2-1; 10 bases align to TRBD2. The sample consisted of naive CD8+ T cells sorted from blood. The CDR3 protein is CASSWQREGQVEQFF. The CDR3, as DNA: TGCGCCAGCAGCTGGCAGCGGGAGGGCCAGGTTGAGCAGTTCTTC.